These T cell receptor beta chains were read from a single sample in a study of T cell responses to AZD1222 COVID-19 vaccine. Some clones are missing from TCRdb's copy, which holds only in-frame ones; the method was immunoSEQ multiplex PCR. The data contain 150,000 to 200,000 clones, roughly 88% of them singletons. The specimen was peripheral blood, collected 28 days after the second AZD1222 dose. All receptors derive from an adult who received the AZD1222 COVID-19 vaccine. Both conserved end residues are part of each CDR3. D genes are given only for firm matches. The size of a clone is reported for some rows only, either as once, few or many, or as a class for expanded clones.

j_gene	v_gene	abundance	len	d_gene	CDR3nt	CDR3aa
TRBJ1-4	TRBV4-2	.	14	.	TGTGCCAGCAGTGACAGCACAACTAATGAAAAACTGTTTTTT	CASSDSTTNEKLFF
TRBJ2-7	TRBV14	.	14	.	TGTGCCAGCAGCCAGGGGCTCTTATTATACGAGCAGTACTTC	CASSQGLLLYEQYF
TRBJ2-2	TRBV5-1	.	13	.	TGCGCCAGCAGCTTGGGCAACACCGGGGAGCTGTTTTTT	CASSLGNTGELFF
TRBJ1-4	TRBV19	.	14	.	TGTGCCAGTAGTTCTAGGGAAGGGCCTGCGAAACTGTTTTTT	CASSSREGPAKLFF
TRBJ2-5	TRBV7-2	.	14	.	TGTGCCAGCAGCGCCTTGTACAGGGCGGAGACCCAGTACTTC	CASSALYRAETQYF
TRBJ1-2	TRBV25-1	.	14	.	TGTGCCAGCAGTGTCTTGGCAGGGAGGGGTGGCTACACCTTC	CASSVLAGRGGYTF
TRBJ2-3	TRBV2	.	14	.	TGTGCCAGCAGGGGCCTGATTAGCACAGATACGCAGTATTTT	CASRGLISTDTQYF
TRBJ2-7	TRBV19	.	15	.	TGTGCCAGTAGTATAGAGGGCAGGGACCTGAACGAGCAGTACTTC	CASSIEGRDLNEQYF
TRBJ1-2	TRBV5-1	.	15	TRBD1	TGCGCCAGCAGCGGGGGACAGGGGGCGAACCGAGGCTACACCTTC	CASSGGQGANRGYTF
TRBJ1-1	TRBV19	.	14	.	TGTGCCAGTAGTATGGGACAACCGAACACTGAAGCTTTCTTT	CASSMGQPNTEAFF
TRBJ2-2	TRBV21-1	.	16	.	TGTGCCAGCAGCAAAATTGACAGGGGTAACACCGGGGAGCTGTTTTTT	CASSKIDRGNTGELFF
TRBJ2-2	TRBV7-6	.	16	TRBD1	TGTGCCAGCAGCTTAGTACCAATTACAGGGGCCGGGGAGCTGTTTTTT	CASSLVPITGAGELFF
TRBJ2-2	TRBV19	.	13	.	TGTGCCAGTAGGGCGGGGTCCACCGGGGAGCTGTTTTTT	CASRAGSTGELFF
TRBJ2-2	TRBV12-5	.	16	TRBD2	TGTGCTAGTGGTTTGTCGCGGGGGTCGAACACCGGGGAGCTGTTTTTT	CASGLSRGSNTGELFF
TRBJ2-2	TRBV18	.	14	.	TGTGCCAGCTCACCGGTTGGGGGAACCGGGGAGCTGTTTTTT	CASSPVGGTGELFF
TRBJ1-6	TRBV9	.	14	.	TGTGCCAGCAGTGCTGGAGGGTATAATTCACCCCTCCACTTT	CASSAGGYNSPLHF
TRBJ2-5	TRBV11-1	.	15	TRBD2	TGTGCCAGCAGCCGTCGACTAGCGGGTTACGAGACCCAGTACTTC	CASSRRLAGYETQYF
TRBJ2-7	TRBV29-1	.	12	TRBD2	TGCAGCGTTTGGGCGGGGGGCTACGAGCAGTACTTC	CSVWAGGYEQYF
TRBJ1-5	TRBV25-1	.	14	TRBD1	TGTGCCAGCAGCCCGACAGGGAAATGGCAGCCCCAGCATTTT	CASSPTGKWQPQHF
TRBJ2-5	TRBV14	few	13	.	TGTGCCAGCAGCCAAGATTTCTGGGAGACCCAGTACTTC	CASSQDFWETQYF
TRBJ2-3	TRBV23-1	.	17	TRBD2	TGCGCCAGCAGTCAATCTCCGACTAGCGGGGGGCATGATACGCAGTATTTT	CASSQSPTSGGHDTQYF
TRBJ1-5	TRBV19	.	15	TRBD1	TGTGCCAGTAGTCGAACAGGGGATAGCAATCAGCCCCAGCATTTT	CASSRTGDSNQPQHF
TRBJ1-4	TRBV19	.	13	TRBD1	TGTGCCACCAGGGACAGGAGAAACGAAAAACTGTTTTTT	CATRDRRNEKLFF
TRBJ1-1	TRBV21-1	.	17	.	TGTGCCAGCAGTCCACCACAGGGGCCAGTGGGGAACACTGAAGCTTTCTTT	CASSPPQGPVGNTEAFF
TRBJ2-1	TRBV29-1	.	13	TRBD2	TGCAGCGGGACGGGACTAGCGGGGAATGAGCAGTTCTTC	CSGTGLAGNEQFF
TRBJ2-3	TRBV5-4	.	15	.	TGTGCCAGCAGCCCGTCACTTTCTAGCACAGATACGCAGTATTTT	CASSPSLSSTDTQYF
TRBJ2-3	TRBV19	.	11	.	TGTGCCAGTATTGGGGGAGATACGCAGTATTTT	CASIGGDTQYF
TRBJ1-2	TRBV4-3	.	15	.	TGCGCCAGCAGCCAAGATCAGGGATTAGGCTATGGCTACACCTTC	CASSQDQGLGYGYTF
TRBJ1-3	TRBV6-5	.	12	.	TGTGCCAGCACGAGCTCTGGAAACACCATATATTTT	CASTSSGNTIYF
TRBJ1-4	TRBV5-1	.	14	TRBD1	TGCGCCAGCAGCTGGGGACAGGGGAGTGAAAAACTGTTTTTT	CASSWGQGSEKLFF
TRBJ2-7	TRBV10-3	.	15	TRBD1	TGTGCCATCAGTGAAGGGGGACAGAGCTCCTACGAGCAGTACTTC	CAISEGGQSSYEQYF
TRBJ2-2	TRBV19	.	14	.	TGTGCCAGTAGTACGCTAGGTTCCACCGGGGAGCTGTTTTTT	CASSTLGSTGELFF
TRBJ2-3	TRBV19	once	12	TRBD1	TGTGCCAGTAGTGGGAACAGGGGGACGCAGTATTTT	CASSGNRGTQYF
TRBJ1-5	TRBV11-2	.	16	TRBD1	TGTGCCAGCAGCTTAGAAGGGGGCCGTCGCAATCAGCCCCAGCATTTT	CASSLEGGRRNQPQHF
TRBJ2-7	TRBV4-3	.	16	TRBD1	TGCGCCAGCAGCCAAGAGACCGACAGGGTGGGTGGCGAGCAGTACTTC	CASSQETDRVGGEQYF
TRBJ1-4	TRBV28	once	14	.	TGTGCCAGCTCTGTGGACAGTACTAATGAAAAACTGTTTTTT	CASSVDSTNEKLFF
TRBJ1-1	TRBV3-1/TRBV3-2	.	14	.	TGTGCCAGCAGCCAAGTCGAGGGGATAAGTGAAGCTTTCTTT	CASSQVEGISEAFF
TRBJ2-7	TRBV29-1	.	12	TRBD1	TGCAGCGTTAAACAGGGGCCCTACGAGCAGTACTTC	CSVKQGPYEQYF
TRBJ2-7	TRBV5-4	.	16	.	TGTGCCAGCAGCTTGGCCGGGGGGACACGGGGCTACGAGCAGTACTTC	CASSLAGGTRGYEQYF
TRBJ1-2	TRBV7-9	.	14	.	TGTGCCAGCAGCCCGAGCTGGGGGGTTGATGGCTACACCTTC	CASSPSWGVDGYTF
TRBJ2-3	TRBV3-1/TRBV3-2	.	15	TRBD1	TGTGCCAGCAGCCAAGATGCCCAGGGGGCGTACACGCAGTATTTT	CASSQDAQGAYTQYF
TRBJ2-7	TRBV30	.	11	.	TGTGCCTGGGCCAGGATTGGGGAGCAGTACTTC	CAWARIGEQYF
TRBJ1-2	TRBV12-3/TRBV12-4	.	13	.	TGTGCCAGCAGTCCCCCTGACGGCTATGGCTACACCTTC	CASSPPDGYGYTF
TRBJ2-7	TRBV2	.	16	.	TGTGCCAGCAGTGATGTGGGCGGCAGGGGCTCCTACGAGCAGTACTTC	CASSDVGGRGSYEQYF
TRBJ1-6	TRBV10-2	.	15	.	TGCGCCAGCAGTGAGAGTGGGGGCTGGAATTCACCCCTCCACTTT	CASSESGGWNSPLHF
TRBJ2-5	TRBV2	.	16	TRBD2	TGTGCCAGCAGCCATACTAGCGGGGGGGCCCTGGAGACCCAGTACTTC	CASSHTSGGALETQYF
TRBJ1-1	TRBV7-9	.	14	TRBD1	TGTGCCAGCAGCTTGGGACAGGGAGAACCTGAAGCTTTCTTT	CASSLGQGEPEAFF
TRBJ1-2	TRBV30	.	14	.	TGTGCCTGGAATCACAGGGTTGGAGAAGGTGGCTACACCTTC	CAWNHRVGEGGYTF
TRBJ1-6	TRBV5-1	.	16	.	TGCGCCAGCAGCTTGGCTACTGGAGGGGGGAATTCACCCCTCCACTTT	CASSLATGGGNSPLHF
TRBJ1-2	TRBV28	.	12	.	TGTGCCAGCAGTTCAGGGGTTTATGGCTACACCTTC	CASSSGVYGYTF
TRBJ1-5	TRBV6-2/TRBV6-3	.	14	.	TGTGCCAGCAGTTCCCACAGAGGCAATCAGCCCCAGCATTTT	CASSSHRGNQPQHF
TRBJ1-6	TRBV30	.	13	.	TGTGCCTGGAGTGAACAAATTGGATCACCCCTCCACTTT	CAWSEQIGSPLHF
TRBJ1-4	TRBV3-1/TRBV3-2	.	15	TRBD1	TGTGCCAGCAGCCAAGGGGACAGGGCGGATGAAAAACTGTTTTTT	CASSQGDRADEKLFF